This T cell receptor (beta chain) was observed in a study of cytomegalovirus exposure and HLA in healthy donors. Study-level findings and limits: Most subjects had HLA-A and HLA-B alleles reportedly predicted accurately by TCR beta sequences. It is likely that the observed cluster of highly shared sequence variants was a sequencing artifact.

This CDR3 contains 17 residues. V shed 0 bases, J shed 7 bases, and the junction held 7 bases outside the gene matches. The germline V gene encodes CDR1 SGDLS and CDR2 YYNGEE. In regard to this clone: Its antigen is as yet unknown.

Use of 60 Vbeta and 13 Jbeta primers characterized the PCR. The method was immunoSEQ multiplex PCR; TCRdb's version includes in-frame clones alone and lacks a portion of them. Of around 160,000 clones listed, about 74% are singletons. V is TRBV9 and J is TRBJ2-1; the match to TRBD2 covers 13 bases. Source material: PBMCs. This sequence originates from a man aged 35 to 55 in good health and CMV-seropositive. CDR3 region: CASSVGLTSGRGNEQFF. The DNA for the CDR3 is TGTGCCAGCAGCGTAGGCCTAACTAGCGGGAGGGGTAATGAGCAGTTCTTC.